Sequencing of this TCR beta chain was carried out in a study of blood T cell repertoires in COVID-19. Study summary: Material from acute and convalescent COVID-19 was sourced from the United States, Italy and Spain. From T cells, B-cell-depleted T cells, or PBMCs came the material, which was cDNA or gDNA.

TCRdb keeps only in-frame clones here, not all; method: immunoSEQ multiplex PCR. This table has around 140,000 clones, under 90% appearing once. Trimming pared 0 bases from V and 6 bases from J, leaving 15 bases between. CDR1 and CDR2 (germline): MGHRA, YSYEKL. The CDR3 is 16 residues long. Sequences were obtained from peripheral blood. The V gene is TRBV4-1, the J gene TRBJ2-1; D is perhaps TRBD1 (5 bases). The clonotype originates from a human donor in a cohort sampled during active COVID-19. In DNA, the CDR3 is TGCGCCAGCAGCCAAGATTCCCGTTATAGGGGCAATGAGCAGTTCTTC. Protein sequence: CASSQDSRYRGNEQFF.